Each of the 32 T cell receptor beta chains below was sequenced from the same sample in a study of cytotoxic CD8 clonotypes in ibrutinib-treated CLL (TCRdb year 2021). Explained via the paper, the time point label denotes: approximately 25 months on ibrutinib. Libraries were built with the immunoSEQ multiplex PCR assay. As stored in TCRdb, this immuneACCESS dataset retains in-frame rearrangements with V and J assigned. A fraction of the clones does not appear; measured against another copy, unresolved V genes explain less than half of the discrepancy, and the remainder lacks a known reason. In this sample the table shows roughly 180,000 clones, less than 85% of which occur a single time. The ten largest clonotypes hold 4.6% of the sample. The specimen was PBMCs, collected after 24 months of ibrutinib treatment. The receptors originated from a human donor with chronic lymphocytic leukemia.

In this sample, this clone turned up once. The CDR3 protein is CASSQAVQGLGGYTF. As DNA, the CDR3 is TGTGCCAGCAGCCAGGCGGTACAGGGTTTAGGTGGCTACACCTTC. The chain is built from TRBV7-3 and TRBJ1-2; possible D gene TRBD1, 6 bases. From germline, CDR1 is SGHTA and CDR2 FQGTGA. This CDR3 has 15 residues. The V end was cut by 5 bases, the J end by 7 bases, with 20 bases between.

The rearrangement links TRBV28 to TRBJ1-5; D not certain. The CDR3 has 17 amino acids. V lost 5 bases to trimming and J lost 0 bases, with 17 bases between them. CDR1 MDHEN and CDR2 SYDVKM come from the germline V gene. This chain's CDR3 is CASSPPFADYSNQPQHF. DNA of the CDR3: TGTGCCAGCAGTCCTCCTTTTGCAGACTATAGCAATCAGCCCCAGCATTTT. The whole variable domain, filled in from reference TRBV28 and TRBJ1-5, reads DVKVTQSSRYLVKRTGEKVFLECVQDMDHENMFWYRQDPGLGLRLIYFSYDVKMKEKGDIPEGYSVSREKKERFSLILESASTNQTSMYLCASSPPFADYSNQPQHFGDGTRLSIL.

The rearrangement uses TRBV27 and TRBJ1-1, with D uncertain. The CDR3 consists of 16 residues. Germline V lookup: CDR1 MNHEY, CDR2 SMNVEV (reference sequence). Deletions cut 3 bases from V and 0 bases from J, with 14 bases between. Here the CDR3 reads CASSFRSGPMNTEAFF. The CDR3 DNA is TGTGCCAGCAGTTTTCGGTCAGGACCTATGAACACTGAAGCTTTCTTT.

V usage is TRBV27 and J usage is TRBJ2-7; the D gene is possibly TRBD2 (6 bases). From germline, CDR1 is MNHEY and CDR2 SMNVEV (reference sequence). Trimming removed 4 bases at V and 0 bases at J, with 13 bases between. The CDR3 is 15 amino acids. The CDR3 here is CASSSLGRYSYEQYF. In DNA form, the CDR3 reads TGTGCCAGCAGTTCCCTTGGGAGGTACTCCTACGAGCAGTACTTC.

Only a few counts were recorded for this clone. The rearrangement joins TRBV5-4 to TRBJ2-7; D not resolved. This CDR3 spans 13 amino acids. Trimming stripped 4 bases from V and 8 bases from J, with 16 bases between. In germline, CDR1 is SGHNT, CDR2 YYREEE (reference sequence). This CDR3 is CASSLPEVTKQYF. The CDR3 DNA reads TGTGCCAGCAGCCTCCCGGAAGTTACGAAGCAGTACTTC.

This clone was recorded only once. The chain employs TRBV5-1 and TRBJ1-6, with no clear D. V shed 5 bases and J shed 9 bases, with 12 bases lying between them. The CDR3 totals 13 residues. Germline-derived CDR1 and CDR2 are SGHRS and YFSETQ. CDR3 bases: TGCGCCAGCAGTTTAGGGATCTCTTCACCCCTCCACTTT. Translated, it gives CASSLGISSPLHF.

In DNA, the CDR3 is TGCGCCAGCAGCCAGAGTGGACCAATGGGCAATGAGCAGTTCTTC. Protein: CASSQSGPMGNEQFF. The chain is built from TRBV4-3 and TRBJ2-1, with D unresolved. The CDR3 is made up of 15 amino acids. V was trimmed by 3 bases and J by 6 bases, leaving 15 bases between them. The V gene's germline CDR1 is LGHNA and CDR2 YSLEER.

The J gene is TRBJ1-2, the V gene TRBV18, with 8 bases lining up with TRBD1. This CDR3 is built from 13 residues. V gave up 5 bases and J gave up 4 bases; unmatched junction bases: 3. Germline V gives CDR1 KGHSH, CDR2 LQKENI. CDR3 protein: CASSEGQVYGYTF. CDR3 sequence (DNA): TGTGCCAGCTCAGAGGGACAGGTCTATGGCTACACCTTC.

The chain couples TRBV11-2 to TRBJ1-1; D not resolved. V was pared by 10 bases and J by 10 bases, with 25 bases between. CDR1 and CDR2 (germline): SGHAT, FQNNGV. The CDR3 runs 14 residues. The CDR3 DNA reads as TGTGCCACCCCCGGGATGGTCCGGGCCCGAGGAGCTTTCTTT. Translating gives CATPGMVRARGAFF.

CDR3 DNA: TGTGCCTGGGAAGAGGAGGAGACCCAGTACTTC. The encoded protein is CAWEEEETQYF. The rearrangement links TRBV30 to TRBJ2-5; D is unresolved. Per the germline V gene, CDR1 is GTSNPN and CDR2 is SVGIG (reference sequence). V shed 5 bases and J shed 5 bases, with 9 bases lying between them. The CDR3 covers 11 residues.

The chain couples TRBV5-1 to TRBJ2-7; no reliable D call. Germline V gene sequence: CDR1 SGHRS, CDR2 YFSETQ. Trimming removed 1 base from V and 4 bases from J, with 15 bases in between. The CDR3 contains 15 residues. DNA for the CDR3: TGCGCCAGCAGCTTGTCAACAGAACGAGCTTACGAGCAGTACTTC. The encoded protein is CASSLSTERAYEQYF.

This clone came up a few times. J is TRBJ1-4 and V is TRBV14; D is unresolved. The germline gives CDR1 SGHDN, CDR2 FVKESK. V was clipped by 2 bases and J by 1 base, with 14 bases between them. The CDR3 is 17 amino acids. CDR3 nucleotides: TGTGCCAGCAGCCAACACTTAGGGAGTATAACTAATGAAAAACTGTTTTTT. Translation: CASSQHLGSITNEKLFF.

About this clone itself: At one boundary the junction diverges from the germline segment, which might be a read error. The chain employs TRBV2 and TRBJ2-2; D tentatively fits TRBD1 or TRBD2 (5 bases each). There are 13 residues in the CDR3. The germline V gene encodes CDR1 SNHLY and CDR2 FYNNEI. The CDR3 loop reads CGSTGTATGELFF. The CDR3 DNA is TGTGGCAGCACCGGGACGGCGACCGGGGAGCTGTTTTTT. Looking up the rest from reference TRBV2 and TRBJ2-2 gives the full variable domain: EPEVTQTPSHQVTQMGQEVILRCVPISNHLYFYWYRQILGQKVEFLVSFYNNEISEKSEIFDDQFSVERPDGSNFTLKIRSTKLEDSAMYFCGSTGTATGELFFGEGSRLTVL.

The J gene is TRBJ2-4, the V gene TRBV4-1; 7 bases map to TRBD1. CDR3 length: 17 residues. Germline CDR1 MGHRA, CDR2 YSYEKL. Unmatched junction bases numbered 5, after V lost 0 bases and J lost 0 bases. CDR3 nucleotide sequence: TGCGCCAGCAGCCAAGATCAGACAGGGATAGCCAAAAACATTCAGTACTTC. It specifies CASSQDQTGIAKNIQYF.

The chain carries TRBV30 and TRBJ1-4; the D gene is possibly TRBD1 (6 bases). Per germline, CDR1 GTSNPN and CDR2 SVGIG (reference sequence). The CDR3 is 15 residues long. V was trimmed by 3 bases and J by 7 bases, leaving 18 bases between them. Here the CDR3 reads CAWSLLRGQTEKLFF. DNA for the CDR3: TGTGCCTGGAGCCTCCTCAGGGGCCAGACTGAAAAACTGTTTTTT. Using reference TRBV30 and TRBJ1-4 for the parts outside the CDR3, the full variable domain is SQTIHQWPATLVQPVGSPLSLECTVEGTSNPNLYWYRQAAGRGLQLLFYSVGIGQISSEVPQNLSASRPQDRQFILSSKKLLLSDSGFYLCAWSLLRGQTEKLFFGSGTQLSVL.

The chain combines TRBV11-3 with TRBJ2-3; D call uncertain. Germline-derived CDR1 and CDR2 are SGHNT and YENEEA. V dropped 0 bases and J dropped 10 bases, with 11 bases sitting between them. The CDR3 is made up of 13 amino acids. Here the CDR3 DNA reads TGTGCCAGCAGCTTAGACGTTGGTAGGGCGCAGTATTTT. The encoded protein is CASSLDVGRAQYF.

This clone was recorded only once. As DNA, the CDR3 is TGTGCCAGCAGCTCTAGCCTTAGGGATACGCAGTATTTT. Protein: CASSSSLRDTQYF. The chain links TRBV5-4 to TRBJ2-3, with D tentatively TRBD2 (5 bases). CDR3 size: 13 residues. The V gene's germline CDR1 is SGHNT and CDR2 YYREEE (reference sequence). V was trimmed by 3 bases and J by 6 bases, leaving 11 bases between them.

DNA for the CDR3: TGTGCCAGCAGCTTGGGGGAGGTAATCGGGACAGATACGCAGTATTTT. Protein: CASSLGEVIGTDTQYF. J is TRBJ2-3 and V is TRBV7-2; perhaps TRBD2 as D (6 bases). The germline CDR1 and CDR2 sequences are SGHTA and FQGNSA. The length of the CDR3 is 16 residues. V was cut by 3 bases and J by 3 bases, with 16 bases left in between.

This rearrangement joins TRBV25-1 to TRBJ2-7, with D perhaps TRBD2 (5 bases). Germline values: CDR1 MGHDK, CDR2 SYGVNS. The CDR3 length is 12 residues. Trimming took 4 bases from V and 8 from J, leaving 12 bases between them. The CDR3 DNA reads TGTGCCAGCAGTGGGGAGAGCCGCCAGCAGTACTTC. Translation gives CASSGESRQQYF.

V usage is TRBV19 and J usage is TRBJ1-1, with D possibly being TRBD1 (5 bases). The CDR3 runs to 14 residues. CDR1 is LNHDA, CDR2 SQIVND, per germline (reference sequence). V lost 4 bases, J lost 2 bases, and 11 bases lay in between. As DNA, the CDR3 is TGTGCCAGTAGTAGGGGCGGGATAAACACTGAAGCTTTCTTT. Its translation is CASSRGGINTEAFF.

CDR3 DNA: TGCGCCAGCAGCTTGGAGGGGGCCACCTACAATGAGCAGTTCTTC. It yields the protein CASSLEGATYNEQFF. The chain recombines TRBV5-1 with TRBJ2-1; the match to TRBD1 covers 7 bases. The CDR3 contains 15 residues. The V gene end was trimmed by 0 bases and the J gene end by 2 bases; junction bases not matched to a gene: 2. Germline lookup yields CDR1 SGHRS and CDR2 YFSETQ.

The chain couples TRBV29-1 to TRBJ1-1, with D unresolved. The V end was cut by 4 bases, the J end by 11 bases, with 14 bases between. Germline V lookup: CDR1 SQVTM, CDR2 ANQGSEA. The CDR3 is 11 amino acids. The CDR3 coding sequence is TGCAGCGTTGTGGGCGAGCTGGGCGCTTTCTTT. Translating gives CSVVGELGAFF.

The CDR3 loop is CASTRGQFSNQPQHF. The DNA for the CDR3 is TGTGCCAGCACCCGCGGACAGTTCAGCAATCAGCCCCAGCATTTT. This chain links TRBV5-6 with TRBJ1-5; a weak D match, TRBD1 (6 bases). The CDR3 is made up of 15 amino acids. The V and J ends lost 6 bases and 1 base respectively, with 14 bases between them. Germline assignment: CDR1 SGHDT and CDR2 YYEEEE.

This clone has just one count. Lacking the conserved final phenylalanine or tryptophan, this CDR3 likely reflects a read error. The DNA is left out, because the CDR3 cannot be placed on it with certainty; the CDR3 is given as TCRdb lists it. The J gene is TRBJ2-3, the V gene TRBV6-1; the tabulated D call, TRBD2, remains unverified against the DNA. Germline loops: CDR1 MNHNS, CDR2 SASEGT. The CDR3 spans 12 amino acids, including both terminal residues. The chain's CDR3 is CASSESPERALL.

The chain uses TRBV5-4 and TRBJ1-5; D uncertain. Germline CDR1 is SGHNT and CDR2 is YYREEE (reference sequence). Trimming took 2 bases from V and 6 from J, leaving 15 bases between them. The CDR3 extends over 15 amino acids. The CDR3 region has the DNA TGTGCCAGCAGCTTCGACGGAGGGTGGGGTCAGCCCCAGCATTTT. This encodes CASSFDGGWGQPQHF. Together with reference TRBV5-4 and TRBJ1-5, the CDR3 gives the full variable domain: ETGVTQSPTHLIKTRGQQVTLRCSSQSGHNTVSWYQQALGQGPQFIFQYYREEENGRGNFPPRFSGLQFPNYSSELNVNALELDDSALYLCASSFDGGWGQPQHFGDGTRLSIL.

This sequence joins TRBV5-4 and TRBJ2-7; 14 nucleotides match TRBD2. Germline V lookup: CDR1 SGHNT, CDR2 YYREEE (reference sequence). This CDR3 has 15 amino acids. Unmatched junction bases numbered 5, after V lost 4 bases and J lost 5 bases. The CDR3 reads CASSGGLAGADEQYF. CDR3 DNA sequence: TGTGCCAGCAGCGGGGGACTAGCGGGAGCGGACGAGCAGTACTTC.

V and J are TRBV7-9 and TRBJ1-1; D is ambiguous. The CDR3 has 14 residues. Germline assignment: CDR1 SEHNR and CDR2 FQNEAQ (reference sequence). V was pared by 5 bases and J by 4 bases, with 14 bases between. The CDR3 DNA is TGTGCCAGCAGCCCGCCGGGAGGGCGCACTGAAGCTTTCTTT. It is translated as CASSPPGGRTEAFF.

This clone has more than one count but fewer than ten. The gene calls are TRBV27 and TRBJ1-1; no clear D gene. The V gene's germline CDR1 is MNHEY and CDR2 SMNVEV (reference sequence). Trimming pared 2 bases from V and 1 base from J, leaving 8 bases between. The CDR3 has 14 amino acids. The CDR3 protein is CASSLEAGNTEAFF. The CDR3 DNA follows: TGTGCCAGCAGTTTAGAGGCAGGGAACACTGAAGCTTTCTTT.

This clone was seen a single time. V is TRBV5-1 and J is TRBJ2-7; D is unclear. V lost 2 bases and J 0 bases, leaving 9 bases between the germline ends. CDR1 is SGHRS and CDR2 is YFSETQ in the germline V gene. The CDR3 loop spans 14 amino acids. The CDR3 DNA sequence: TGCGCCAGCAGCTTCCGAGCAGGCTCCTACGAGCAGTACTTC. Its protein product is CASSFRAGSYEQYF.

This clone came up once. The gene calls are TRBV4-2 and TRBJ2-3; 8 bases map to TRBD2. There are 16 residues in the CDR3. The V and J ends lost 1 base and 4 bases, in that order; junction bases with no gene match: 7. CDR1 and CDR2 from the germline V gene are LGHNA and YNFKEQ. CDR3 DNA sequence: TGTGCCAGCAGCCAAGGAATTTCTAGCGGGTCAGATACGCAGTATTTT. The encoded protein is CASSQGISSGSDTQYF.

This rearrangement joins TRBV29-1 to TRBJ1-1; unclear D gene. Germline-derived CDR1 and CDR2 are SQVTM and ANQGSEA. The CDR3 runs to 15 residues. V dropped 4 bases and J dropped 0 bases, with 15 bases sitting between them. CDR3 nucleotides: TGCAGCGTTGGTCGAGGGTCGCAGGTGAACACTGAAGCTTTCTTT. Its protein is CSVGRGSQVNTEAFF.

The chain uses TRBV2 and TRBJ2-6, with D tentatively TRBD1 (5 bases). Germline V gene data show CDR1 as SNHLY and CDR2 as FYNNEI. Trimming stripped 5 bases from V and 2 bases from J, with 7 bases between. The CDR3 length is 14 residues. The CDR3 sequence is CASSPRAGANVLTF. For the CDR3, the DNA is TGTGCCAGCAGTCCCAGGGCTGGGGCCAACGTCCTGACTTTC.